These 18 T cell receptor beta chains originate from one sample sequenced in a study of cytomegalovirus exposure and HLA in healthy donors. Use of 60 Vbeta and 13 Jbeta primers characterized the PCR. Generated by immunoSEQ multiplex PCR, the TCRdb table keeps only in-frame clones and is missing some. The sample holds 90,000 or so clones, around four fifths seen once. The sequenced sample was PBMCs. The receptor source for this set is a man aged 30-40 years in good health and CMV-seropositive.

Only one count was recorded for this clone. CDR3 nucleotides: TGTGCCAGCAGTTTCCTGGACAGGGAGAATTCACCCCTCCACTTT. It is translated as CASSFLDRENSPLHF. The chain couples TRBV28 to TRBJ1-6; 8 bases map to TRBD1. The V segment lost 3 bases and the J segment 7 bases; nucleotides outside the gene matches: 5. The CDR3 is made up of 15 amino acids. Germline V gene sequence: CDR1 MDHEN, CDR2 SYDVKM. Full variable domain (rest looked up from reference TRBV28 and TRBJ1-6): DVKVTQSSRYLVKRTGEKVFLECVQDMDHENMFWYRQDPGLGLRLIYFSYDVKMKEKGDIPEGYSVSREKKERFSLILESASTNQTSMYLCASSFLDRENSPLHFGNGTRLTVT.

This sequence joins TRBV11-2 and TRBJ2-2; D is possibly TRBD2 (5 bases). The CDR3 contains 15 residues. Germline V gives CDR1 SGHAT, CDR2 FQNNGV. With 5 bases removed from V and 4 bases from J, the gap between germline ends came to 14 bases. In DNA, the CDR3 is TGTGCCAGCAGCATGGGGATAGGGAGCACCGGGGAGCTGTTTTTT. Translated: CASSMGIGSTGELFF.

This clone has just a few counts. The chain joins TRBV5-5 to TRBJ1-1; D is uncertain. Germline V gene data show CDR1 as SGHKS and CDR2 as YYEKEE (reference sequence). The germline V and J ends were trimmed by 5 bases and 4 bases, with 18 bases remaining between them. The CDR3 has 15 residues. The CDR3 spells CASRPALQQPTEAFF. In DNA, the CDR3 is TGTGCCAGCAGACCCGCATTACAGCAACCCACTGAAGCTTTCTTT.

The J gene is TRBJ2-2, the V gene TRBV7-2; D is possibly TRBD2 (5 bases). The V end was cut by 2 bases, the J end by 6 bases, with 10 bases between. Germline CDR1 reads SGHTA; CDR2 reads FQGNSA. CDR3 size: 14 residues. CDR3 region: CASSLRASPGELFF. As DNA, the CDR3 is TGTGCCAGCAGCTTACGGGCTAGCCCCGGGGAGCTGTTTTTT.

The rearrangement joins TRBV28 to TRBJ1-2, with 8 positions matching TRBD1. The V segment lost 5 bases and the J segment 6 bases; nucleotides outside the gene matches: 14. Germline assignment: CDR1 MDHEN and CDR2 SYDVKM. The CDR3 totals 16 residues. The CDR3 DNA follows: TGTGCCAGCAGTCTAATCGGTCCAGGGGGCTGGGATGGCTACACCTTC. It encodes CASSLIGPGGWDGYTF.

Remarks on this clone: At one end, the junction sequence differs from germline, possibly due to a read error. V usage is TRBV29-1 and J usage is TRBJ2-5, with 11 bases fitting TRBD2. The germline V gene encodes CDR1 SQVTM and CDR2 ANQGSEA. This CDR3 is 16 amino acids long. The DNA for the CDR3 is TGCAGCGTTGAAGATCCTAGCGGGAGGTACCAAGAGGCCCAGTACTTC. Translation: CSVEDPSGRYQEAQYF.

This clone appeared a single time. The rearrangement uses TRBV4-1 and TRBJ2-7, with a tentative D call TRBD1 (6 bases). Germline V lookup: CDR1 MGHRA, CDR2 YSYEKL. V was pared by 6 bases and J by 3 bases, with 15 bases between. The CDR3 covers 14 residues. The CDR3 protein is CASSPYRDNYEQYF. The CDR3 bases are TGCGCCAGCAGTCCCTACAGGGACAACTACGAGCAGTACTTC.

V gene TRBV30 combines with J gene TRBJ2-1, with no clear D. The CDR3 sequence is 13 residues long. The germline V and J ends were trimmed by 4 bases and 8 bases, with 15 bases remaining between them. Germline CDR1 reads GTSNPN; CDR2 reads SVGIG (reference sequence). The CDR3 sequence: CAWKFSVGYEQFF. CDR3 nucleotides: TGTGCCTGGAAATTTTCCGTCGGGTATGAGCAGTTCTTC.

The J gene is TRBJ2-6, the V gene TRBV18, with a weak D call TRBD2 (6 bases). Trimming shortened V by 3 bases and J by 4 bases, and 19 bases separated the two germline ends. The CDR3 is 18 amino acids. CDR1 and CDR2 (germline): KGHSH, LQKENI. The CDR3 reads CASSPRDLTSSGANVLTF. The DNA of the CDR3 is TGTGCCAGCTCACCTAGGGACCTAACTAGCTCCGGGGCCAACGTCCTGACTTTC.

The V call is TRBV28, the J call TRBJ2-7; 7 nucleotides align to TRBD1. The CDR3 extends over 15 amino acids. Trimming took 2 bases from V and 3 from J; bases not matched to a gene: 7. Germline loops: CDR1 MDHEN, CDR2 SYDVKM. CDR3 DNA sequence: TGTGCCAGCAGTTTAATTTGGCAGGGGGACTACGAGCAGTACTTC. It yields the protein CASSLIWQGDYEQYF.

The chain has TRBV6-1 and TRBJ2-5; D uncertain. The closer fit of TRBJ2-7 to the DNA end suggests the J call may be wrong. Looked up from germline, CDR1 is MNHNS and CDR2 is SASEGT. The CDR3 extends over 15 amino acids. CDR3 nucleotide sequence: TGTGCCAGCAGTGCCAGTGCAGGTAATTCCTACGAGCAGTACTTC. Translation: CASSASAGNSYEQYF.

The CDR3, as DNA: TGCAGCGGCTCAGGGAGGGCGAACACCGGGGAGCTGTTTTTT. This encodes CSGSGRANTGELFF. The rearrangement links TRBV29-1 to TRBJ2-2; 7 positions match TRBD2. CDR1 and CDR2 from the germline V gene are SQVTM and ANQGSEA. The CDR3 is 14 amino acids. V was clipped by 7 bases and J by 0 bases; unmatched bases: 5.

The chain has TRBV18 and TRBJ2-2; TRBD2 matches at 15 bases. The CDR3 runs to 21 residues. The V and J ends lost 3 bases and 2 bases, in that order; junction bases with no gene match: 13. Germline V gene lookup returns CDR1 KGHSH and CDR2 LQKENI. CDR3 sequence (DNA): TGTGCCAGCTCACCTATTACTCGGACTAGCGGGAGGGCCTCAAACACCGGGGAGCTGTTTTTT. It codes for CASSPITRTSGRASNTGELFF.

The chain links TRBV5-1 to TRBJ1-1, with 7 bases aligning to TRBD1. The germline CDR1 and CDR2 sequences are SGHRS and YFSETQ. Unmatched junction bases numbered 4, after V lost 4 bases and J lost 1 base. There are 14 residues in the CDR3. CDR3 region: CASSLGQANTEAFF. The CDR3 DNA is TGCGCCAGCAGCCTAGGACAGGCGAACACTGAAGCTTTCTTT.

The rearrangement uses TRBV10-3 and TRBJ2-2, with a tentative D call TRBD1 (5 bases). Deletions cut 8 bases from V and 0 bases from J, with 10 bases between. The CDR3 consists of 14 residues. The germline V gene has CDR1 ENHRY and CDR2 SYGVKD. CDR3 DNA: TGTGCCATCGGGCAGGGTGCGAACACCGGGGAGCTGTTTTTT. This sequence encodes CAIGQGANTGELFF.

CDR3 region: CASGLSRGGPVGPGTTGELFF. For the CDR3, the DNA is TGTGCTAGTGGTTTGTCCCGTGGGGGCCCGGTGGGCCCGGGAACCACCGGGGAGCTGTTTTTT. V usage is TRBV12-5 and J usage is TRBJ2-2; perhaps TRBD1 as D (6 bases). This CDR3 comprises 21 residues. V was cut by 2 bases and J by 4 bases, with 29 bases left in between. CDR1 LGHNT and CDR2 FRNRAP come from the germline V gene.

The V call is TRBV7-9, the J call TRBJ2-5; TRBD1 might be the D (6 bases). The CDR3 is 14 amino acids. Trimming took off 2 bases at V and 2 bases at J, with 9 bases between the two ends. Per germline, CDR1 SEHNR and CDR2 FQNEAQ (reference sequence). The CDR3: CASSLMDRQETQYF. DNA for the CDR3: TGTGCCAGCAGCTTAATGGACAGACAAGAGACCCAGTACTTC.

The rearrangement uses TRBV19 and TRBJ2-6, with 8 bases aligning to TRBD1. The V segment lost 3 bases and the J segment 0 bases; nucleotides outside the gene matches: 19. The germline V gene encodes CDR1 LNHDA and CDR2 SQIVND (reference sequence). The CDR3 is made up of 22 amino acids. The CDR3 loop reads CASSISFLAAGGLGSGANVLTF. CDR3 in DNA: TGTGCCAGTAGTATCTCCTTCCTTGCGGCAGGGGGCTTGGGCTCTGGGGCCAACGTCCTGACTTTC.